The clone carrying this T cell receptor beta chain was detected a few times. No antigen is known for it. The data originate from a study of T cells after yellow fever vaccination. Whole-study results and caveats: A minor fraction of clonotypes spanned both CD4 and CD8 compartments. It was a weaker secondary response, yet one that peaked faster, at day 5 versus 15. Contaminating bulk clonotypes could be abundant in FACS-sorted repertoires.

TCR cDNA was made by 5'RACE template switching, adding a universal primer site and UMIs. TCRdb independently ran MiXCR on the 5' RACE reads; one entry per CDR3 protein. The sample records about 550,000 distinct CDR3 sequences, roughly a fifth being singletons. The clonotype originates from a man aged 25-45 years who received the YFV17D yellow fever vaccine. This material consisted of PBMCs, taken 15 days after the yellow fever booster vaccination.

As DNA, the CDR3 is TGTGCCAGCAGCTTAGCCCTCAGCAGGGGCACTGAAGCTTTCTTT. It yields the protein CASSLALSRGTEAFF. The V call is TRBV7-2, the J call TRBJ1-1, with D perhaps TRBD1 (6 bases). This CDR3 region has 15 residues. Germline V lookup: CDR1 SGHTA, CDR2 FQGNSA. Trimming shortened V by 0 bases and J by 4 bases, and 12 bases separated the two germline ends.